The 11 T cell receptor beta chains in this list originate from one sample, sequenced in a study of T cell responses to AZD1222 COVID-19 vaccine. Libraries were prepared by immunoSEQ multiplex PCR; TCRdb keeps only in-frame clonotypes and omits some of them. The repertoire includes approximately 100,000 clones, roughly nine tenths of them detected once, and 2.8% sits in the top ten. Sequences were derived from peripheral blood, sampled on day 0 of MenACWY control vaccination. The receptors were sampled from an adult in good health.

This chain joins TRBV6-4 and TRBJ1-4; 9 bases are shared with TRBD1. CDR1 and CDR2 from the germline V gene are MRHNA and SNTAGT. After removal of 0 bases from V and 7 bases from J, the junction contained 3 bases not matched to a gene. CDR3 size: 15 residues. CDR3 nucleotide sequence: TGTGCCAGCAGTGACTCCGGGACAGGGCTTGAAAAACTGTTTTTT. This encodes CASSDSGTGLEKLFF.

The V gene is TRBV6-5, the J gene TRBJ2-3, with unresolved D. The ends were cut back, 8 bases at V and 4 bases at J, with 16 bases in the middle. CDR1 and CDR2 (germline): MNHEY, SVGAGI. The length of the CDR3 is 14 residues. Written as DNA, the CDR3 is TGTGCCAGCCTTATAGACTTGCGACCAGATACGCAGTATTTT. It translates to CASLIDLRPDTQYF.

V gene TRBV28 combines with J gene TRBJ2-7, with TRBD1 matching 8 bases. Germline trimming cut 3 bases from V and 3 bases from J; bases unmatched to any gene: 4. This CDR3 contains 14 residues. Germline V gene sequence: CDR1 MDHEN, CDR2 SYDVKM. The CDR3 DNA reads TGTGCCAGCAGTTTGCAGGGGGCTAACTACGAGCAGTACTTC. Protein product: CASSLQGANYEQYF.

The chain couples TRBV3-1 (or the pseudogene TRBV3-2) to TRBJ2-3, with 10 bases identical to TRBD2. The CDR3 spans 19 residues. In germline, CDR1 is LGHDT, CDR2 YNNKEL (reference sequence). Trimming at V came to 1 base and at J to 0 bases, leaving 10 bases not matched to a gene. The DNA of the CDR3 is TGTGCCAGCAGCCAAGTCCGTGGAAGCGGGGGGGCGAGCACAGATACGCAGTATTTT. As protein: CASSQVRGSGGASTDTQYF.

The genes are TRBV5-4 and TRBJ2-1; the match to TRBD2 covers 11 bases. The CDR3 is 18 amino acids. V dropped 0 bases and J dropped 5; count of bases not matched to a gene: 10. Per germline, CDR1 SGHNT and CDR2 YYREEE (reference sequence). As DNA, the CDR3 is TGTGCCAGCAGCTTGGATAGTGCTCTAGCGGGGGGCCACAATGAGCAGTTCTTC. Its translation: CASSLDSALAGGHNEQFF.

The chain joins TRBV6-5 to TRBJ2-3; D unclear. There are 12 residues in the CDR3. V dropped 10 bases and J dropped 2 bases, with 10 bases sitting between them. Germline-derived CDR1 and CDR2 are MNHEY and SVGAGI. The CDR3 DNA is TGTGCCACTTGTAGCACCACAGATACGCAGTATTTT. Its protein product is CATCSTTDTQYF.

The J gene is TRBJ1-3, the V gene TRBV11-3; tentative D call: TRBD1 (5 bases). Germline V CDR1 and CDR2: SGHNT, YENEEA. The CDR3 runs to 16 residues. V shed 2 bases and J shed 1 base, with 12 bases lying between them. CDR3 loop: CASSLPQGWSGNTIYF. CDR3 DNA sequence: TGTGCCAGCAGCTTACCTCAGGGTTGGTCTGGAAACACCATATATTTT.

This rearrangement joins TRBV30 to TRBJ1-5; D is unclear. Germline V lookup: CDR1 GTSNPN, CDR2 SVGIG (reference sequence). This CDR3 has 14 residues. Trimming took 1 base from V and 0 from J, leaving 7 bases between them. The CDR3 here is CAWSAGNSNQPQHF. CDR3 nucleotides: TGTGCCTGGAGTGCTGGAAATAGCAATCAGCCCCAGCATTTT.

CDR3 nucleotides: TGTGCCAGCAGCTTGTGGTCGGACACTGAAGCTTTCTTT. Protein product: CASSLWSDTEAFF. The rearrangement joins TRBV5-5 to TRBJ1-1, with unresolved D. Per the germline V gene, CDR1 is SGHKS and CDR2 is YYEKEE (reference sequence). CDR3 length equals 13 residues. V was pared by 1 base and J by 3 bases, with 7 bases between.

The rearrangement links TRBV5-5 to TRBJ2-7, with TRBD2 matching 7 bases. Germline values: CDR1 SGHKS, CDR2 YYEKEE (reference sequence). Trimming removed 4 bases from V and 2 bases from J; junction bases left unmatched: 6. The CDR3 is made up of 14 amino acids. The CDR3 sequence is CASSPSSGTYEQYF. In DNA form, the CDR3 reads TGTGCCAGCAGCCCCTCCAGCGGGACCTACGAGCAGTACTTC.

The chain is built from TRBV24-1 and TRBJ1-5, with a possible D match to TRBD1 (6 bases). Per the germline V gene, CDR1 is KGHDR and CDR2 is SFDVKD. The CDR3 length is 12 residues. V was trimmed by 3 bases and J by 11 bases, leaving 10 bases between them. The CDR3 bases are TGTGCCACCAGTGATCCTACAGGGTCCCAGCATTTT. Protein sequence: CATSDPTGSQHF.